The 20 T cell receptor beta chains given below trace back to one sample, sequenced in a study of neurological immune-mediated disorders. Using its own MiXCR run on the 5' RACE reads, TCRdb lists one record per CDR3 protein. The sample records approximately 60,000 distinct CDR3 sequences, around 3.5% being singletons. The sequencing sample was made of PBMCs. Source of these receptors: a woman in her thirties with multiple sclerosis.

This clonotype appeared a few times. The chain carries TRBV5-1 and TRBJ1-2, with D possibly being TRBD1 (5 bases). The CDR3 runs to 13 residues. The germline V and J ends were trimmed by 2 bases and 8 bases, with 13 bases remaining between them. Germline values: CDR1 SGHRS, CDR2 YFSETQ. The CDR3 reads CASSFYSRDGYTF. Here the CDR3 DNA reads TGCGCCAGCAGCTTTTATTCGAGGGACGGCTACACCTTC. Based on the CDR3 plus reference TRBV5-1 and TRBJ1-2, the full variable domain is KAGVTQTPRYLIKTRGQQVTLSCSPISGHRSVSWYQQTPGQGLQFLFEYFSETQRNKGNFPGRFSGRQFSNSRSEMNVSTLELGDSALYLCASSFYSRDGYTFGSGTRLTVV.

This clonotype has ten or more counts. V gene TRBV4-1 combines with J gene TRBJ1-1; TRBD1 matches 9 bases. Germline trimming cut 4 bases from V and 4 bases from J; bases unmatched to any gene: 7. CDR1 MGHRA and CDR2 YSYEKL come from the germline V gene. There are 15 residues in the CDR3. The CDR3 spells CASSRAGTGLTEAFF. The CDR3 bases are TGCGCCAGCAGCCGAGCCGGGACAGGGCTCACTGAAGCTTTCTTT.

The chain carries TRBV14 and TRBJ1-2; no firm D call. The CDR3 length is 16 residues. Per germline, CDR1 SGHDN and CDR2 FVKESK. Between the trimmed V and J ends, which lost 0 bases and 6 bases, there was a span of 17 bases. In DNA form, the CDR3 reads TGTGCCAGCAGCCAAGATAAAGAGGCGCGGAGGGATGGCTACACCTTC. This translates into CASSQDKEARRDGYTF.

This clonotype showed up many times. The chain has TRBV7-9 and TRBJ2-5; D uncertain. V dropped 3 bases and J dropped 4 bases, with 12 bases sitting between them. The CDR3 consists of 14 residues. Germline CDR1 SEHNR, CDR2 FQNEAQ (reference sequence). The CDR3, as DNA: TGTGCCAGCAGCTTTTCGACAAATCTAGAGACCCAGTACTTC. Its translation: CASSFSTNLETQYF.

This clonotype was counted between two and nine times. Relative to the germline gene, one junction end is altered; a read error may explain this. The rearrangement links TRBV20-1 to TRBJ1-5; TRBD1 might be the D (5 bases). The CDR3 sequence is 14 residues long. Germline V lookup: CDR1 DFQATT, CDR2 SNEGSKA (reference sequence). CDR3: CSAKQGSGNQPQNF. In DNA, the CDR3 is TGCAGTGCTAAGCAGGGATCGGGCAATCAGCCCCAGAATTTT.

The table lists this clonotype with many counts. The chain recombines TRBV5-1 with TRBJ2-2, with a weak D call TRBD2 (5 bases). This CDR3 is 17 amino acids long. Germline V gives CDR1 SGHRS, CDR2 YFSETQ. V gave up 2 bases and J gave up 6 bases, with 20 bases separating them. The CDR3 DNA is TGCGCCAGCAGCTTAAGCCCCATTAGCGTAACCGCCGGGGAGCTGTTTTTT. This encodes CASSLSPISVTAGELFF. Complete variable domain (other parts from reference TRBV5-1 and TRBJ2-2): KAGVTQTPRYLIKTRGQQVTLSCSPISGHRSVSWYQQTPGQGLQFLFEYFSETQRNKGNFPGRFSGRQFSNSRSEMNVSTLELGDSALYLCASSLSPISVTAGELFFGEGSRLTVL.

The chain joins TRBV6-5 to TRBJ2-7, with no clear D. Deletions cut 5 bases from V and 0 bases from J, with 11 bases between. The germline V gene encodes CDR1 MNHEY and CDR2 SVGAGI. CDR3 length: 14 amino acids. As DNA, the CDR3 is TGTGCCAGCAGTGGTACGAACAGCTCCTACGAGCAGTACTTC. It specifies CASSGTNSSYEQYF.

This clonotype was detected ten times or more. The chain employs TRBV5-1 and TRBJ2-5, with 7 bases aligning to TRBD1. The CDR3 extends over 15 amino acids. Germline V gives CDR1 SGHRS, CDR2 YFSETQ. The V gene end was trimmed by 2 bases and the J gene end by 1 base; junction bases not matched to a gene: 5. The CDR3 protein is CASSLNRGLQETQYF. As DNA, the CDR3 is TGCGCCAGCAGCTTAAACAGGGGCCTCCAAGAGACCCAGTACTTC.

This clonotype was picked up many times. The chain employs TRBV29-1 and TRBJ2-7, with a possible D match to TRBD1 (6 bases). There are 12 residues in the CDR3. Germline-derived CDR1 and CDR2 are SQVTM and ANQGSEA. Deletions cut 7 bases from V and 3 bases from J, with 13 bases between. DNA for the CDR3: TGCAGCGCCCTTGGACAGAACTACGAGCAGTACTTC. Residues: CSALGQNYEQYF.

The table lists this clonotype with a few counts. J is TRBJ2-3 and V is TRBV5-1; TRBD1 might be the D (5 bases). V was trimmed by 5 bases and J by 0 bases, leaving 16 bases between them. Germline values: CDR1 SGHRS, CDR2 YFSETQ. This CDR3 contains 16 residues. In DNA form, the CDR3 reads TGCGCCAGCAGGATACAGGCTACCTCTAGCACAGATACGCAGTATTTT. Translation gives CASRIQATSSTDTQYF.

This clonotype occurred many times. J is TRBJ2-5 and V is TRBV5-1; TRBD2 matches at 10 bases. CDR1 and CDR2 from the germline V gene are SGHRS and YFSETQ. V lost 1 base, J lost 2 bases, and 5 bases stayed unmatched. The CDR3 is made up of 16 amino acids. The chain's CDR3 is CASSLRPSGGQETQYF. CDR3 sequence (DNA): TGCGCCAGCAGCTTGAGGCCTAGCGGGGGACAAGAGACCCAGTACTTC.

This clonotype was recorded at least ten times. This sequence joins TRBV6-2 or TRBV6-3 and TRBJ2-7, with TRBD1 matching over 8 bases. Germline V lookup: CDR1 MNHEY, CDR2 SVGEGT. This CDR3 is 12 amino acids long. V shed 10 bases and J 5 bases; nucleotides not matched to a gene: 7. The CDR3 spells CAIATGGHEQYF. The CDR3 DNA reads TGTGCCATCGCTACAGGGGGACACGAGCAGTACTTC.

This clonotype was counted ten times or more. The chain couples TRBV9 to TRBJ1-1; tentatively, D is TRBD1 (5 bases). The ends were cut back, 4 bases at V and 0 bases at J, with 13 bases in the middle. This CDR3 is built from 15 residues. Germline V lookup: CDR1 SGDLS, CDR2 YYNGEE. The CDR3, as DNA: TGTGCCAGCAGCCCGTGGGGGTCGCTGAACACTGAAGCTTTCTTT. It is translated as CASSPWGSLNTEAFF.

By its share, this clonotype is medium-sized (0.01 to 0.1%). This chain connects TRBV29-1 to TRBJ2-3, with 7 bases fitting TRBD1. The trim removed 3 bases at V and 3 bases at J, leaving 9 bases unmatched. Germline loops: CDR1 SQVTM, CDR2 ANQGSEA. The CDR3 consists of 15 residues. CDR3 in DNA: TGCAGCGTTGAGCGGTCAGGGGGTCCAACAGATACGCAGTATTTT. Protein product: CSVERSGGPTDTQYF.

There are many counts of this clonotype. The chain uses TRBV4-1 and TRBJ1-4; tentative D call: TRBD1 (6 bases). Between the trimmed V and J ends, which lost 4 bases and 4 bases, there was a span of 16 bases. This CDR3 contains 16 residues. Germline V gene sequence: CDR1 MGHRA, CDR2 YSYEKL. The CDR3 is CASSRIGQRLNEKLFF. In DNA, the CDR3 is TGCGCCAGCAGCCGAATAGGACAGCGCCTTAATGAAAAACTGTTTTTT.

The sample holds many counts of this clonotype. As DNA, the CDR3 is TGTGCCATCAGTGAGTCGTCTAGCTACGAGCAGTACTTC. Translation: CAISESSSYEQYF. This chain uses TRBV10-3 with TRBJ2-7; unclear D gene. Germline V gene data show CDR1 as ENHRY and CDR2 as SYGVKD. CDR3 size: 13 residues. Trimming took 0 bases from V and 3 from J, leaving 6 bases between them.

This clonotype occurred many times. V usage is TRBV4-3 and J usage is TRBJ2-3; possible D gene TRBD2, 6 bases. V was shortened by 1 base and J by 2 bases, with 10 bases between the two germline ends. Germline CDR1 reads LGHNA; CDR2 reads YSLEER. The CDR3 is made up of 15 amino acids. The CDR3 here is CASSQGLVPTDTQYF. The DNA of the CDR3 is TGCGCCAGCAGCCAAGGACTAGTTCCCACAGATACGCAGTATTTT.

Ten or more counts support this clonotype. This chain uses TRBV7-2 with TRBJ2-7; 14 positions match TRBD2. V lost 7 bases, J lost 6 bases, and 8 bases stayed unmatched. This CDR3 contains 15 residues. Germline CDR1 reads SGHTA; CDR2 reads FQGNSA. This CDR3 is CASKGTSGSLSEQYF. Written as DNA, the CDR3 is TGTGCCAGCAAGGGGACTAGCGGGAGCCTCTCCGAGCAGTACTTC.

This clonotype was detected many times. The chain is built from TRBV7-9 and TRBJ2-7; D is undetermined. The germline V and J ends were trimmed by 5 bases and 0 bases, with 11 bases remaining between them. CDR1 and CDR2 (germline): SEHNR, FQNEAQ (reference sequence). This CDR3 region has 14 residues. Written as DNA, the CDR3 is TGTGCCAGCAGCCCCAGGCAGACCTCCTACGAGCAGTACTTC. Its protein is CASSPRQTSYEQYF.

With respect to this clonotype: The junction departs from germline at one end; a sequencing error may be responsible. The V call is TRBV23-1, the J call TRBJ1-6; unclear D gene. TRBV23-1 is assigned to the ORF class and has an uncertain function. The CDR3 length is 14 residues. The CDR3 DNA sequence: TGCGCCAGCAGTTTCATACAGACACCGTCACCCCTCAACTTT. Its translation: CASSFIQTPSPLNF.